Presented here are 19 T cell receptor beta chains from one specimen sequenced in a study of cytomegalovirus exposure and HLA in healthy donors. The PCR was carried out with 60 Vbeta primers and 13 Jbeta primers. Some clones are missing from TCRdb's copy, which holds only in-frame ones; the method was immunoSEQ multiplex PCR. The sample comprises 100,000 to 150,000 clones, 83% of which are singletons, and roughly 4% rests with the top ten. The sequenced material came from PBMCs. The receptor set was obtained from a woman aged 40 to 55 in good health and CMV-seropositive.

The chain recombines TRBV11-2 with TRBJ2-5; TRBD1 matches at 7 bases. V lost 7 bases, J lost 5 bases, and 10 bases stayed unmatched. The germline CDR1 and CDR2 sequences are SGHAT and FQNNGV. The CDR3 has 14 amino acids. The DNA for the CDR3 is TGTGCCAGCACACAGGGGCTTGGTTCGGAGACCCAGTACTTC. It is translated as CASTQGLGSETQYF.

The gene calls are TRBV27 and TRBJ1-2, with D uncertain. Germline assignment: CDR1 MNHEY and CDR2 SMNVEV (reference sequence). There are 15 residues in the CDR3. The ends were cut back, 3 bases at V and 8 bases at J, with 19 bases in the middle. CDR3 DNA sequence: TGTGCCAGCAGTTTGTTGACGGAGAAGTTTAGGGGCTACACCTTC. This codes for CASSLLTEKFRGYTF.

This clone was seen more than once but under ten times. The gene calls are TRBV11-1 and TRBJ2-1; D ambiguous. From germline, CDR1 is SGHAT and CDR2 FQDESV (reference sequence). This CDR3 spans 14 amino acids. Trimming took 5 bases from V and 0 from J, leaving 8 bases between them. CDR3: CASSPLSSYNEQFF. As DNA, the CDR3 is TGTGCCAGCAGCCCCCTCAGCTCCTACAATGAGCAGTTCTTC.

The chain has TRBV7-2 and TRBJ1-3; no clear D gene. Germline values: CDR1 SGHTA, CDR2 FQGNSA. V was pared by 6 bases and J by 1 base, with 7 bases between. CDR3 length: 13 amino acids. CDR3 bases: TGTGCCAGCAGTTCTCTTTCTGGAAACACCATATATTTT. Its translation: CASSSLSGNTIYF.

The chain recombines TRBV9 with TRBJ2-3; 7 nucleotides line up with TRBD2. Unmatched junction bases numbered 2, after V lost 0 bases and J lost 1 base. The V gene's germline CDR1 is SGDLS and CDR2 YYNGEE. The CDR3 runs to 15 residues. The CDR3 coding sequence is TGTGCCAGCAGCGTAGCCGGACTAGGCACAGATACGCAGTATTTT. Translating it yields CASSVAGLGTDTQYF.

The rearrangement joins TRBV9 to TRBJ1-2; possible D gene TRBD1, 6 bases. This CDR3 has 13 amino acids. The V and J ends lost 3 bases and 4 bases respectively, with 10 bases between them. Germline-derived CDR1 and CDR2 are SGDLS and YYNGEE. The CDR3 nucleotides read TGTGCCAGCAGCGCGGGGGGGCCCTATGGCTACACCTTC. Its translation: CASSAGGPYGYTF.

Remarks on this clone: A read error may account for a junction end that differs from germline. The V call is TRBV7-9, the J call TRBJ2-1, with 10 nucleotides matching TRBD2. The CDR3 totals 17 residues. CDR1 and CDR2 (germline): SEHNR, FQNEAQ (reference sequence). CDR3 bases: TGTTCCAGCAGCTTACCTTGGACTAGCGGCTCCTACAATGAGCAGTTCTTC. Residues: CSSSLPWTSGSYNEQFF.

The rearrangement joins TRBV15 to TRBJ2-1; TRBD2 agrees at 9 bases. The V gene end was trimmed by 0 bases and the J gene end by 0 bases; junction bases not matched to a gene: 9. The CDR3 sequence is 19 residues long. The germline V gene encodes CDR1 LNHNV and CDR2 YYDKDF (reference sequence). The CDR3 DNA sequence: TGTGCCACCAGCAGAGATGATCTAGCGGGACCAAGCTCCTACAATGAGCAGTTCTTC. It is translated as CATSRDDLAGPSSYNEQFF.

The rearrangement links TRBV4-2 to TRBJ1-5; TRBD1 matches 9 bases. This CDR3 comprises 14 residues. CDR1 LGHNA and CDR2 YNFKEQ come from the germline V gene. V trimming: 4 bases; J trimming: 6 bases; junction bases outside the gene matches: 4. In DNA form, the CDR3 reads TGTGCCAGCAGCCCGACAGGGGGAGGTCAGCCCCAGCATTTT. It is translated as CASSPTGGGQPQHF.

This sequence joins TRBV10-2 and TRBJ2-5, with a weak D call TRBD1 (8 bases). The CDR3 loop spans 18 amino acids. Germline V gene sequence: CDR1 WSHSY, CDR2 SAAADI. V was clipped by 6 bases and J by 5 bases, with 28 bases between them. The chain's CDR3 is CASRRADRGLPPEETQYF. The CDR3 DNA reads TGCGCCAGCAGGCGGGCCGACAGGGGACTACCCCCCGAGGAGACCCAGTACTTC.

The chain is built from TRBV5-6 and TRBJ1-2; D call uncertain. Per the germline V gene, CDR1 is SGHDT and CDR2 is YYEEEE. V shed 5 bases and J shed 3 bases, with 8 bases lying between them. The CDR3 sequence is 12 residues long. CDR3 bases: TGTGCCAGCAGTTTCGGGGACTATGGCTACACCTTC. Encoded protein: CASSFGDYGYTF.

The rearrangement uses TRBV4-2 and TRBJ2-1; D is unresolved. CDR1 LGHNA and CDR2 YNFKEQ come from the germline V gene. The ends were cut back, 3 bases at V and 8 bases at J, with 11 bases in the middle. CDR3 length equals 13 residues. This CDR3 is CASSQALEDEQFF. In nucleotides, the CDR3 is TGTGCCAGCAGCCAGGCTCTTGAGGATGAGCAGTTCTTC.

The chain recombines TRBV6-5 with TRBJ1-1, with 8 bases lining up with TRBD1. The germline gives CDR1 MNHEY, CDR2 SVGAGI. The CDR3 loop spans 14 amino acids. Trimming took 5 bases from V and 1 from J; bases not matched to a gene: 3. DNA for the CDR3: TGTGCCAGCAGTCAGGGGACAGGGAACACTGAAGCTTTCTTT. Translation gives CASSQGTGNTEAFF.

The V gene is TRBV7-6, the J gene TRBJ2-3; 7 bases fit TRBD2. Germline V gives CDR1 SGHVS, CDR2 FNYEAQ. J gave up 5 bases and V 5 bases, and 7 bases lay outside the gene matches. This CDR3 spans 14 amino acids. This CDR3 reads CASSIRTREDTQYF. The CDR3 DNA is TGTGCCAGCAGCATTAGGACTAGAGAAGATACGCAGTATTTT.

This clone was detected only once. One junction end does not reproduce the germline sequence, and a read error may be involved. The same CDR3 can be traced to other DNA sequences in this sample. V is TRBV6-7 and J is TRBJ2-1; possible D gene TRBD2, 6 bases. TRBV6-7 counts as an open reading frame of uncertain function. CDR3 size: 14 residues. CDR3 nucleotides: TGTGCCAGCATTAAGGGACTGAGCTACAACGAGCAGTTCTTC. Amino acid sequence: CASIKGLSYNEQFF.

The CDR3 nucleotides read TGTGCCAGCAGACCCCTTGGGGGAGGGCCGAGCAATGAGCAGTTCTTC. This translates into CASRPLGGGPSNEQFF. The chain uses TRBV5-5 and TRBJ2-1, with TRBD2 matching over 7 bases. CDR1 is SGHKS, CDR2 YYEKEE, per germline (reference sequence). V trimming: 5 bases; J trimming: 6 bases; junction bases outside the gene matches: 14. This CDR3 region has 16 residues. Together with reference TRBV5-5 and TRBJ2-1, the CDR3 gives the full variable domain: DAGVTQSPTHLIKTRGQQVTLRCSPISGHKSVSWYQQVLGQGPQFIFQYYEKEERGRGNFPDRFSARQFPNYSSELNVNALLLGDSALYLCASRPLGGGPSNEQFFGPGTRLTVL.

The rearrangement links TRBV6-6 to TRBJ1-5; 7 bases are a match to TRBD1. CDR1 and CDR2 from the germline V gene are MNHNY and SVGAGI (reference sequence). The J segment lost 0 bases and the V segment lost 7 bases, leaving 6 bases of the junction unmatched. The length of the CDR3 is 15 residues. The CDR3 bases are TGTGCCAGCACTCAGACAGGGCCTAGCAATCAGCCCCAGCATTTT. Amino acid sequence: CASTQTGPSNQPQHF.

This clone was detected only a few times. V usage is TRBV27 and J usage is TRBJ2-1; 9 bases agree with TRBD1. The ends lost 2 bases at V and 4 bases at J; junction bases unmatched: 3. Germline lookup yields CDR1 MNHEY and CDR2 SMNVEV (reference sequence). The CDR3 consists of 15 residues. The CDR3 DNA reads TGTGCCAGCAGTTTAAGGGACAGGGAATACAATGAGCAGTTCTTC. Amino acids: CASSLRDREYNEQFF.

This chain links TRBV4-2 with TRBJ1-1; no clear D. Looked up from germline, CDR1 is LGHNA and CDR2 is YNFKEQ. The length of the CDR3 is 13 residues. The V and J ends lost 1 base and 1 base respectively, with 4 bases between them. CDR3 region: CASSQARNTEAFF. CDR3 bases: TGTGCCAGCAGCCAAGCCAGGAACACTGAAGCTTTCTTT.